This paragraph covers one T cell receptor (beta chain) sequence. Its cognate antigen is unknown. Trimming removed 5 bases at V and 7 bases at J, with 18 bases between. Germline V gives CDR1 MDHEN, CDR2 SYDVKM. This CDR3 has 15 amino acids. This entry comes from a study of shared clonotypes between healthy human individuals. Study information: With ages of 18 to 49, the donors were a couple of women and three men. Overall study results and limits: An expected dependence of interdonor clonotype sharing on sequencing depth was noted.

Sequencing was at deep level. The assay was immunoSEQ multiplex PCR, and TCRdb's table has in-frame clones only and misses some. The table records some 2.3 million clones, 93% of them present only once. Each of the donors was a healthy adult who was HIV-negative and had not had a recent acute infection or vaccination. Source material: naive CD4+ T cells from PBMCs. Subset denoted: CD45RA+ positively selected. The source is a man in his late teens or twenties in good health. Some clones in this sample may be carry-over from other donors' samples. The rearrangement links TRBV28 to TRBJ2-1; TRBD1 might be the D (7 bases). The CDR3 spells CASSPGGLARNEQFF. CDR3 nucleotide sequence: TGTGCCAGCAGTCCAGGGGGGCTAGCTCGGAATGAGCAGTTCTTC.